This TCR beta chain was obtained from a study of identical twins. In every case, the donor was a healthy Caucasian. Germline-derived CDR1 and CDR2 are SGHNT and YENEEA. Losses at the gene ends were 5 bases for V and 7 bases for J; bases not matched to a gene: 4. The CDR3 runs to 13 residues. One entry per CDR3 protein results from TCRdb running MiXCR on the 5' RACE reads. Of fewer than 350,000 distinct CDR3 sequences in the sample, under 9% are singletons; the top ten hold around 2.1%. This clonotype has more than one count but fewer than ten. The antigen remains undetermined. Study-wide results and limits: Cross-sectional statistical analysis was relied on for the conclusions, without the same donors being followed.

The data were also submitted as part of a second study, on yellow fever vaccine responses in identical twins.

V and J are TRBV11-3 and TRBJ2-2; TRBD1 aligns across 7 bases. This receptor was obtained from a woman aged 18 to 35 in good health. The sequenced sample consisted of memory (CD45RO+) T cells sorted from blood. CDR3 coding DNA: TGTGCCAGCAGCACAGGGGAGTTCGGGGAGCTGTTTTTT. It yields the protein CASSTGEFGELFF.